This TCR beta chain was observed in a study of T cell changes during pregnancy in multiple sclerosis. The V and J ends lost 2 bases and 7 bases, in that order; junction bases with no gene match: 13. The CDR3 covers 17 residues. Germline assignment: CDR1 SGHVS and CDR2 FNYEAQ. The repertoire was sequenced with immunoSEQ multiplex PCR; TCRdb's copy has only in-frame clones and lacks some. The sample yields some 89,000 clones, approximately 94% seen once. This rearrangement joins TRBV7-6 to TRBJ2-1, with 8 bases fitting TRBD2. The sequence came from a female donor with multiple sclerosis, enrolled in a pregnancy study. Sequences were derived from peripheral blood, sampled in the third trimester of pregnancy. CDR3 coding DNA: TGTGCCAGCAGCTTACACCCGGTCCGGAGCGGGGGTAATGAGCAGTTCTTC. This encodes CASSLHPVRSGGNEQFF.